This TCR beta chain was sequenced in a study of immune evolution from preneoplasia to lung adenocarcinoma. Regarding the study as a whole: Later-stage lesions seemingly showed higher T cell density and diversity than normal lung.

Note on this clone: The target antigen is unknown.

V was pared by 8 bases and J by 4 bases, with 18 bases between. Germline V gene sequence: CDR1 SGHTA, CDR2 FQGNSA. CDR3 length equals 14 residues. Clones were read by immunoSEQ multiplex PCR, and TCRdb kept only the in-frame ones, dropping some. The data show approximately 3,000 clones, around 86% seen once. The chain employs TRBV7-2 and TRBJ2-7; D is unresolved. Sequencing was carried out using FFPE adjacent normal lung tissue. The receptor was derived from a person aged 55 to 79 with lung adenocarcinoma. CDR3 bases: TGTGCCAGCGCCCGTTGGGCGAGCCGTTACGAGCAGTACTTC. It encodes CASARWASRYEQYF.